The T cell receptor beta chain described here comes from a study of cytomegalovirus exposure and HLA in healthy donors listed by TCRdb under 2017. Background on the whole study: According to an earlier analysis of a few hundred of the donors, about 179 million T cells yielded 117 million unique TCR beta sequences and about 300 Gb of sequence data. An early release that covered roughly 600 HLA-typed donors contained approximately 320 gigabases of sequencing data and roughly 84 million unique TCR sequences. To study patterns of TCR occurrence, a later analysis re-analyzed previously published TCR beta repertoires from 550 to 800 donors and added high-resolution HLA genotyping. Rather than drawing on any new phenotypic data, the later analysis identified candidate immune exposures from TCR beta sequences and the way those sequences occurred across donors. A separate validation cohort of roughly 110 different subjects was used in addition to the approximately 700-subject first cohort. The study profiled the T cell repertoires of under 700 subjects by immunosequencing and related them to cytomegalovirus serostatus. Donor age, sex, ethnicity and CMV serostatus were compiled alongside the repertoire data. An earlier analysis of approximately 500 of the donors applied high-throughput TCR beta sequencing to assess whether each TCR beta V gene segment acted as functional or pseudogenic. The study aimed to test whether signatures of past pathogen exposure could be identified by cataloging public T cell receptors. The number of typed donors differed by locus: about 629-630 for A, B, C, DRB1 and DQB1; 522 for DQA1; roughly 600 for DPA1; and about 470 for DPB1. High-throughput TCR immunosequencing, statistical association of individual TCRs with disease status, and machine learning were combined to predict cytomegalovirus infection status. The genetic ancestry cluster associated with self-reported Caucasian donors included over 80% of the 300 to 400 genotyped donors. Roughly five DR-DQ haplotypes were treated as single units for association and clustering because of strong linkage in the cohort. HLA typing included class I and class II loci at four-digit resolution. All discovery cohort repertoires had been generated on a single sequencing platform. A later genetic analysis used genome-wide SNP genotypes for about three fifths of the roughly 700 donors, treating that subset as a discovery cohort. Among 300 to 450 genotyped donors of the cohort, an average of 235,054 unique TCR beta nucleotide sequences were sequenced per donor, around a sixth of them non-productive.

Library preparation was by the immunoSEQ multiplex PCR assay. For the multiplex PCR, a mixture combining 60 forward primers for TCR Vbeta segments and 13 reverse primers for TCR Jbeta segments was used. Amplification of the CDR3 region of rearranged TCR beta genes was performed with a multiplex PCR assay on genomic DNA. The amplified TCR beta libraries were sequenced on the Illumina HiSeq System as 87-base-pair reads. The authors' pipeline ran thus. A later analysis counted tens of millions of unique TCR beta chains across the 650 to 800 repertoires, and some 11 million of these chains were shared by at least two donors. To remove PCR and sequencing errors, raw reads were error-corrected and collapsed into unique sequences using a nearest-neighbor algorithm that merged closely related sequences. CDR3 sequences were aligned to IMGT reference sequences to assign V, D and J gene segments. For a sequence to be retained, a match of at least six nucleotides to both a V gene segment and a J gene segment was required. Rearrangements were classified as productive when the CDR3 lacked stop codons and remained in frame with V and J, and all other rearrangements were classified as non-productive. Following IMGT convention, CDR3 was defined as the stretch from the second conserved V-encoded cysteine to the conserved J-encoded phenylalanine. The earlier analysis of about 590 of the donors excluded sequences that lacked an unambiguous match to a single V gene segment. In an earlier analysis of almost 600 of the donors, a V segment was called functional when productive rearrangements were above 56.7%, and segregating when the standard deviation between donors exceeded 5%. To diagnose cytomegalovirus status from the catalog of TCR beta chain sequences, a statistical classification framework was built. In a later analysis, TCR nucleotide sequences were compared against IMGT/GENE-DB human TR gene sequences so that V and J genes could be assigned. In a later analysis, CDR3 sequences and most-parsimonious VDJ recombination scenarios were assigned using the TCRdist pipeline. In a later analysis, every TCR beta chain was defined by the combination of its CDR3 amino acid sequence and its V-gene family, and reads without a unique V-gene family were dropped. As a way to deal with suspected cross-contamination and a sequencing artifact, a later analysis dropped hundreds of nucleotide sequences that were highly shared and had low generation probability. A later analysis calculated a clonal expansion index for each public chain from normalized within-repertoire ranks of inferred template counts. In a later analysis, generation probabilities were computed with a VDJ recombination model fitted to out-of-frame rearrangements, and the resulting probabilities were checked against IGoR. A later analysis scored TCR-TCR, TCR-HLA and TCR-CMV co-occurrence with hypergeometric tests, applying a repertoire-size bias correction to TCR pairs. To estimate false discovery rates, a later analysis permuted the HLA or CMV assignments 20 times. In a later analysis, co-occurring TCRs were grouped using DBSCAN, with TCRdist sequence similarity added in when clustering inside HLA-allele-positive subsets. Co-occurrence clustering excluded repertoires with fewer than 30,000 or more than 120,000 public chains, plus five with anomalous nucleotide sharing. TCRdb limited this immuneACCESS table to in-frame rearrangements with V and J called. A share of clones is missing; checked studies link under half to unresolved V genes, and the rest is unexplained. V and J calls plus clone size are reproduced from that table; the DNA served to infer D and trimming. The sample profile shows under 70,000 clones; about 73% of them were found once. The ten largest clones capture roughly 21% of the sample.

Study-wide conclusions, independent of this receptor: A group of highly shared sequence variants was considered likely to be a technical artifact of the sequencing pipeline. In the study, 150 to 200 TCR beta chains were listed as associated with cytomegalovirus. Linkage disequilibrium might explain the correlated functional status among segregating V segments, but an unknown experimental factor could not be ruled out. Cytomegalovirus status was reported to be diagnosed by the classifier with high specificity and sensitivity in both the original and validation cohorts. According to a later analysis, parvovirus B19, influenza, CMV and Epstein-Barr virus appeared linked to several top co-occurrence clusters. A later genetic analysis reported fewer N-insertions in productive TCRs among donors in an Asian-associated ancestry cluster than the roughly 640-donor mean. Presence/absence analyses assumed roughly uniform sequencing depth across donors, an assumption that may not hold. When HLA alleles, especially DR and DQ, strongly co-occurred, attributing TCR associations to individual alleles was difficult. This cohort had only TCR beta chains sequenced, and the lack of alpha or paired-chain data limited which features could be detected. V-gene and J-gene trimming of TCR beta chains was associated with a missense DCLRE1C variant in a later genetic analysis, and the association was replicated in an independent cohort. In an earlier analysis of 587 of the donors, most TCR beta V segments appeared in productive rearrangements about 90% or about 30% of the time, broadly matching IMGT annotations. The only immune exposure information available for the cohort was CMV serostatus. HLA typing was unavailable for some donors at each locus, so association tests used only the typed subset. Around 16 rarely observed V segments, including chromosome 9 orphons, were excluded from the earlier analysis of several hundred of the donors because counts were too low. According to the authors, the approach could potentially be generalized to other disease states and immunological phenotypes. A further reported finding was that TCR beta sequences accurately predicted the HLA-A and HLA-B alleles for most subjects in the first cohort. While some public TCRs were present in many individuals, most TCR sequences turned up only very rarely across donors. Because the 87-base-pair reads could not distinguish some IMGT-functional V segments, including TRBV6-2 and TRBV6-3, those segments were excluded. In vitro tests confirmed that a few of the cytomegalovirus-associated TCR beta chains recognize cytomegalovirus antigens. In a later analysis, most CMV-associated TCR beta chains were found to appear HLA-restricted, with HLA associations seemingly driven largely by CMV exposure. In a later analysis, HLA-associated TCR beta chains were found to be more clonally expanded and to have lower generation probabilities than equally common non-associated chains. In a later analysis, the rate of TCR association differed among HLA loci, with DRB1 alleles having the most associated TCRs and HLA-C alleles having the fewest. Specific HLA alleles were associated with roughly 16,000 TCR beta sequences at a false discovery rate of 0.05 in a later analysis.

As regards this clone: This receptor's antigen is unknown. No quality values exist for individual bases; no much larger clone is one base distant.

In total, roughly 670 healthy bone marrow donors made up the cohort. At the time of sampling, all cohort members were nominally healthy, though unrecorded immune exposures were likely present. The donor tested CMV seropositive, placing the donor among the roughly 300 seropositive members of the cohort. A peripheral blood sample was collected from each donor, and TCR beta sequencing was performed on peripheral blood mononuclear cells. The Qiagen DNeasy Blood Extraction Kit was used to extract genomic DNA from the blood cell samples. V was cut back by 5 bases and J by 7 bases, leaving a gap of 17 bases between them. The CDR3, from cysteine to phenylalanine, totals 14 residues. The CDR3 DNA has 42 bases and is translated from base 1. CDR1 and CDR2, per the germline V gene, are MNHEY and SVGAGI.

This receptor was identified in a woman aged 55-69 years in good health and CMV-seropositive. Recombination joined TRBV6-5 with TRBJ1-1, with the D gene uncertain. The sample taken for sequencing was PBMCs. The DNA is as follows: TGTGCCAGCAGTCCTCGGGGTCGCGGATTTGAAGCTTTCTTT. Translated, this is CASSPRGRGFEAFF.